This T cell receptor (beta chain) was observed in a study of OX40 agonist ivuxolimab in advanced cancers. Generated by immunoSEQ multiplex PCR, the TCRdb table keeps only in-frame clones and is missing some. The repertoire has about 95,000 clones, 91% of them found once; the top ten carry 2% to 3%. V was clipped by 4 bases and J by 6 bases; unmatched bases: 9. There are 15 residues in the CDR3. Per germline, CDR1 SEHNR and CDR2 FQNEAQ (reference sequence). V usage is TRBV7-9 and J usage is TRBJ2-3; 8 nucleotides agree with TRBD2. This clonotype was sampled from an adult with an advanced solid tumor such as melanoma, head and neck, liver or kidney cancer. The input for sequencing was CD4+ or CD8+ T cells sorted from blood, taken in a trial of the OX40 agonist ivuxolimab. The CDR3 sequence is CASSYSAGGMDTQYF. CDR3 DNA: TGTGCCAGCAGCTATTCGGCGGGAGGAATGGATACGCAGTATTTT.